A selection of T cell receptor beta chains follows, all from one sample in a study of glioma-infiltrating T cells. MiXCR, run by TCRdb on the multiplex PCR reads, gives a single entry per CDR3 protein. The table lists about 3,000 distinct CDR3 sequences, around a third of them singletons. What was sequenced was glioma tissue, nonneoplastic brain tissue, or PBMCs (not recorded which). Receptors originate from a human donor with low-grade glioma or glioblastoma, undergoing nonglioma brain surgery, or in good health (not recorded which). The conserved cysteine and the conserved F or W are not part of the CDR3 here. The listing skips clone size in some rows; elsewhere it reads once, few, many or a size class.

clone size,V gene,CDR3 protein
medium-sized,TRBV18,ASSSYREETQY
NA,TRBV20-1,SAKRTVHNTEAF
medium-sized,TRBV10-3,AIKTGTNYGYT
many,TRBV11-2,ASSLASLRHAGGDTQY
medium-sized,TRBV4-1,ASSQDKLGNSPLH
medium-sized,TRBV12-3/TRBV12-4,ASSLTTIY
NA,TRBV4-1,ASSFGQREAF
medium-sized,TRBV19,ASRPTGGSNTIY
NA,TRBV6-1,ASRPTTNEKLF
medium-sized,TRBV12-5,ASGTEHSNQPQH
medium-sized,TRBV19,ASSNQGSYEQY
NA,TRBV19,ASSPSNLEVGKHQH
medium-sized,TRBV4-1,ASSQERQGGYT
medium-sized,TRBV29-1,SVEAIGSTDTQY
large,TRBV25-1,ASSGDGLF
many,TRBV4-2,ASSQGISGGVFMNEQF
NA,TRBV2,ASSETGRSYRYT
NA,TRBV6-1,ASALDGNYGYT
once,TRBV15,ATSLAEHNEQF
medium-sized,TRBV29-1,SVGATVNTEAF
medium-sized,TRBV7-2,ASSLAQGTDTQY
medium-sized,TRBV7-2,ASRPGGGTGGREQY
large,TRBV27,ASSLLSGTGRTEAF
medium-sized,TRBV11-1,ASSLGGQGENEQF
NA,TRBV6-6,ASSYSQGAEAF